The present entry profiles one T cell receptor (beta chain) with its context. This sample is part of a study of cytomegalovirus exposure and HLA in healthy donors. Study-wide background: The same platform was used for the roughly 110 validation repertoires as for the approximately 670 first-cohort repertoires, as reported in a later analysis.

TCRdb's copy holds only in-frame clones and misses some; the assay was immunoSEQ multiplex PCR. The sample lists some 110,000 clones, roughly 83% occurring once. This CDR3 comprises 15 residues. Per germline, CDR1 SGHTA and CDR2 FQGNSA. V was cut by 1 base and J by 2 bases, with 12 bases left in between. Sequenced sample: PBMCs. The clonotype originates from a man aged 18 to 30 in good health and CMV-seronegative. V gene TRBV7-2 combines with J gene TRBJ2-7, with TRBD1 as a possible D gene (5 bases). In nucleotides, the CDR3 is TGTGCCAGCAGCTTAGAGGCAGGGCTAACCTACGAGCAGTACTTC. It is translated as CASSLEAGLTYEQYF.